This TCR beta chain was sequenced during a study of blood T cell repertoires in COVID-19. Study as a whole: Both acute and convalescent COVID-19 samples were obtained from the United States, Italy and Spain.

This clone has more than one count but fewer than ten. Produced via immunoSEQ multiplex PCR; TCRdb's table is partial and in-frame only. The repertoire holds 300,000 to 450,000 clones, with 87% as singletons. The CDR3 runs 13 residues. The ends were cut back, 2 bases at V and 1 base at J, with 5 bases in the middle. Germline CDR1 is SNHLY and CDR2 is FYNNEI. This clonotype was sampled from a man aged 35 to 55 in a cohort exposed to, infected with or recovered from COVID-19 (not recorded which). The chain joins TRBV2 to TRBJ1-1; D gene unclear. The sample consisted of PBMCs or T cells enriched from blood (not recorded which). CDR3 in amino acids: CASSERRNTEAFF. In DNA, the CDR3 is TGTGCCAGCAGTGAAAGGAGGAACACTGAAGCTTTCTTT.